The 28 T cell receptor beta chains below come from one sample, sequenced in a study of T-cell memory formation after mild COVID-19. TCRdb processed the 5' RACE reads anew with MiXCR; each CDR3 protein has one entry. Here the sample spans a few hundred thousand distinct CDR3 sequences, roughly 21% being singletons. Input material: PBMCs or a T cell subset sorted from them (not recorded which). Source of these receptors: an adult woman who had mild COVID-19 (a few samples of this study predate the infection). Cell type and time point are not known.

The chain employs TRBV29-1 and TRBJ2-1; 10 bases agree with TRBD2. Germline CDR1 SQVTM, CDR2 ANQGSEA. J was trimmed by 8 bases and V by 1 base; bases with no gene match: 8. This CDR3 has 15 amino acids. The chain's CDR3 is CSVEGGSGRADEQFF. CDR3 coding DNA: TGCAGCGTTGAAGGGGGGAGCGGGAGGGCCGATGAGCAGTTCTTC.

J is TRBJ1-5 and V is TRBV28; 8 nucleotides line up with TRBD1. V trimming: 5 bases; J trimming: 6 bases; junction bases outside the gene matches: 9. CDR1 is MDHEN, CDR2 SYDVKM, per germline. The CDR3 has 15 amino acids. CDR3 in DNA: TGTGCCAGCAGTGCCGCCAGGGGGCTAGTTCAGCCCCAGCATTTT. Its translation is CASSAARGLVQPQHF.

The sample holds a few counts of this clonotype. The chain combines TRBV6-5 with TRBJ1-2; D is ambiguous. This CDR3 is 13 amino acids long. The V and J ends lost 4 bases and 4 bases respectively, with 10 bases between them. Germline-derived CDR1 and CDR2 are MNHEY and SVGAGI. The CDR3 here is CASSSLFRYGYTF. The CDR3 bases are TGTGCCAGCAGTTCCCTCTTCCGCTATGGCTACACCTTC.

The chain employs TRBV6-2 or TRBV6-3 and TRBJ2-1, with D uncertain. V was cut by 5 bases and J by 3 bases, with 11 bases left in between. The CDR3 extends over 14 amino acids. The germline CDR1 and CDR2 sequences are MNHEY and SVGEGT. CDR3 in amino acids: CASSRTDDYNEQFF. The CDR3 DNA follows: TGTGCCAGCAGTCGGACCGACGACTACAATGAGCAGTTCTTC.

In its sample, this clonotype was seen a few times. The gene calls are TRBV7-6 and TRBJ2-2, with D unresolved. Trimming pared 5 bases from V and 6 bases from J, leaving 16 bases between. Germline V gene sequence: CDR1 SGHVS, CDR2 FNYEAQ. This CDR3 comprises 15 residues. CDR3 region: CASSHFRTSPGELFF. The CDR3 DNA is TGTGCCAGCAGCCACTTCCGGACCTCCCCCGGGGAGCTGTTTTTT.

The chain is built from TRBV12-3 or TRBV12-4 and TRBJ2-5; D is possibly TRBD1 (5 bases). Trimming shortened V by 6 bases and J by 9 bases, and 17 bases separated the two germline ends. CDR3 length: 13 residues. The CDR3 DNA reads TGTGCCAGCAGCCCGGACAAGGGAACGTCCCAGTACTTC. Residues: CASSPDKGTSQYF.

This clonotype has only a few counts. J is TRBJ2-6 and V is TRBV5-1; D could derive from TRBD1 or TRBD2 (5 bases each). CDR1 and CDR2 (germline): SGHRS, YFSETQ. This CDR3 has 15 amino acids. Between the trimmed V and J ends, which lost 6 bases and 2 bases, there was a span of 12 bases. The CDR3 bases are TGCGCCAGCAACCCGGGACCTCCTGGGGCCAACGTCCTGACTTTC. This codes for CASNPGPPGANVLTF.

Written as DNA, the CDR3 is TGTGCCAGCAGCGACGGACAGGGGGCACATCAGCCCCAGCATTTT. Translation gives CASSDGQGAHQPQHF. The chain uses TRBV11-2 and TRBJ1-5, with 11 bases aligning to TRBD1. The ends lost 5 bases at V and 5 bases at J; junction bases unmatched: 5. The CDR3 runs 15 residues. CDR1 and CDR2 from the germline V gene are SGHAT and FQNNGV.

The V call is TRBV5-1, the J call TRBJ2-1, with TRBD2 matching 11 bases. CDR1 and CDR2 (germline): SGHRS, YFSETQ. The CDR3 runs to 14 residues. J gave up 6 bases and V 7 bases, and 6 bases lay outside the gene matches. The chain's CDR3 is CASGISGGANEQFF. The CDR3 coding sequence is TGCGCCAGCGGGATTAGCGGGGGGGCCAATGAGCAGTTCTTC.

This clonotype was seen a few times. This rearrangement joins TRBV15 to TRBJ2-3, with TRBD2 matching over 12 bases. Germline CDR1 and CDR2: LNHNV and YYDKDF (reference sequence). This CDR3 spans 18 amino acids. The V gene end was trimmed by 0 bases and the J gene end by 4 bases; junction bases not matched to a gene: 8. Here the CDR3 reads CATSRDFPSGGAADTQYF. The DNA of the CDR3 is TGTGCCACCAGCAGAGATTTCCCTAGCGGGGGGGCGGCAGATACGCAGTATTTT.

The CDR3: CASSSSAGEQFF. DNA of the CDR3: TGTGCCAGCAGCTCTTCCGCGGGTGAGCAGTTCTTC. The chain combines TRBV5-5 with TRBJ2-1, with a tentative D call TRBD2 (5 bases). The V and J ends lost 3 bases and 9 bases respectively, with 10 bases between them. Germline V lookup: CDR1 SGHKS, CDR2 YYEKEE (reference sequence). CDR3 size: 12 residues.

Only a few counts were recorded for this clonotype. This chain connects TRBV5-1 to TRBJ1-2, with no clear D. The CDR3 extends over 14 amino acids. Trimming took off 1 base at V and 4 bases at J, with 11 bases between the two ends. Germline loops: CDR1 SGHRS, CDR2 YFSETQ. The CDR3, as DNA: TGCGCCAGCAGCTTGCCCGCCGTGGGCTATGGCTACACCTTC. This sequence encodes CASSLPAVGYGYTF.

This clonotype was detected ten times or more. This chain uses TRBV5-1 with TRBJ2-1, with a possible D match to TRBD1 (6 bases). The CDR3 loop spans 15 amino acids. V was trimmed by 5 bases and J by 4 bases, leaving 16 bases between them. Germline-derived CDR1 and CDR2 are SGHRS and YFSETQ. CDR3 loop: CASRPNTGFYNEQFF. The CDR3 DNA sequence: TGCGCCAGCAGACCCAATACAGGGTTTTACAATGAGCAGTTCTTC.

CDR3 residues: CASRLRQGGTNVLTF. CDR3 in DNA: TGTGCCAGCAGGTTACGACAGGGAGGGACCAACGTCCTGACTTTC. The chain couples TRBV14 to TRBJ2-6; the D gene could be TRBD1 or TRBD2 (7 bases each). The CDR3 totals 15 residues. Trimming left V 6 bases short and J 8 bases short, with 17 bases between. From germline, CDR1 is SGHDN and CDR2 FVKESK.

The chain recombines TRBV3-1 with TRBJ2-7; D call uncertain. CDR1 LGHDT and CDR2 YNNKEL come from the germline V gene (reference sequence). This CDR3 comprises 15 residues. V dropped 1 base and J dropped 6 bases, with 16 bases sitting between them. The CDR3 spells CASSQVLVPRGEQYF. The CDR3, as DNA: TGTGCCAGCAGCCAAGTGCTAGTTCCACGTGGCGAGCAGTACTTC.

The DNA for the CDR3 is TGCGCCAGCAGCCACCCAGCGGGGGGCACAGATACGCAGTATTTT. The encoded protein is CASSHPAGGTDTQYF. The chain recombines TRBV4-1 with TRBJ2-3, with 8 nucleotides matching TRBD2. CDR3 length: 15 residues. The V gene's germline CDR1 is MGHRA and CDR2 YSYEKL. Trimming removed 3 bases from V and 1 base from J; junction bases left unmatched: 3.

Only a few counts were recorded for this clonotype. V and J are TRBV27 and TRBJ1-5, with TRBD1 matching over 8 bases. This CDR3 contains 14 residues. Germline V gene data show CDR1 as MNHEY and CDR2 as SMNVEV (reference sequence). With 4 bases clipped from V and 6 bases from J, the junction kept 5 bases outside the gene matches. The chain's CDR3 is CASSSDRGGQPQHF. The CDR3 DNA reads TGTGCCAGCAGTTCCGACAGGGGTGGTCAGCCCCAGCATTTT.

The V call is TRBV10-3, the J call TRBJ1-2, with D unclear. This CDR3 contains 12 residues. The V and J ends lost 3 bases and 3 bases respectively, with 5 bases between them. From germline, CDR1 is ENHRY and CDR2 SYGVKD. The DNA of the CDR3 is TGTGCCATCAGTGACAGAGACTATGGCTACACCTTC. This codes for CAISDRDYGYTF.

The table lists this clonotype with many counts. This chain uses TRBV4-1 with TRBJ2-7, with TRBD2 as a possible D gene (5 bases). This CDR3 region has 13 residues. V was clipped by 1 base and J by 9 bases, with 13 bases between them. Germline V gene sequence: CDR1 MGHRA, CDR2 YSYEKL. The DNA for the CDR3 is TGCGCCAGCAGCCAAGCCCTAGCCTTCGGGCAGTACTTC. It is translated as CASSQALAFGQYF.

This clonotype was detected a few times. The CDR3 here is CASSDRSTSTDTQYF. Here the CDR3 DNA reads TGCGCCAGCAGCGACAGGAGCACTAGCACAGATACGCAGTATTTT. The chain couples TRBV5-1 to TRBJ2-3; tentative D call: TRBD1 (6 bases). Germline CDR1 SGHRS, CDR2 YFSETQ. The CDR3 runs 15 residues. Trimming shortened V by 4 bases and J by 0 bases, and 12 bases separated the two germline ends.

This clonotype was detected a few times. The chain links TRBV20-1 to TRBJ2-2; D is unclear. Looked up from germline, CDR1 is DFQATT and CDR2 is SNEGSKA (reference sequence). This CDR3 is 14 amino acids long. Between the trimmed V and J ends, which lost 1 base and 1 base, there was a span of 7 bases. The CDR3 region is CSARVSENTGELFF. In DNA form, the CDR3 reads TGCAGTGCTAGAGTGTCTGAGAACACCGGGGAGCTGTTTTTT.

This clonotype was seen a few times. The chain uses TRBV4-1 and TRBJ1-2; TRBD1 is a possible D gene (5 bases). V was pared by 3 bases and J by 3 bases, with 11 bases between. Germline V gene data show CDR1 as MGHRA and CDR2 as YSYEKL. This CDR3 has 14 amino acids. Written as DNA, the CDR3 is TGCGCCAGCAGCCATCTCGGAGGGGACTATGGCTACACCTTC. It is translated as CASSHLGGDYGYTF.

This clonotype has a handful of counts. This chain's CDR3 is CASSRDRAGNTIYF. CDR3 sequence (DNA): TGTGCCAGCTCACGTGACAGGGCTGGAAACACCATATATTTT. J is TRBJ1-3 and V is TRBV18, with 7 bases that match TRBD1. Germline CDR1 KGHSH, CDR2 LQKENI. V was clipped by 4 bases and J by 2 bases; unmatched bases: 2. The CDR3 is made up of 14 amino acids.

This clonotype was recorded a few times. This chain connects TRBV7-6 to TRBJ1-2; D gene uncertain. Trimming shortened V by 7 bases and J by 6 bases, and 18 bases separated the two germline ends. The CDR3 runs to 14 residues. The V gene's germline CDR1 is SGHVS and CDR2 FNYEAQ. The chain's CDR3 is CASTPEETLHGYTF. The CDR3 DNA follows: TGTGCCAGCACCCCAGAGGAAACGTTACATGGCTACACCTTC.

The V call is TRBV2, the J call TRBJ2-1; no clear D. The CDR3 has 15 residues. The germline V gene has CDR1 SNHLY and CDR2 FYNNEI. V was cut by 7 bases and J by 0 bases, with 13 bases left in between. The CDR3 region is CASKDRGSSYNEQFF. CDR3 nucleotides: TGTGCCAGCAAAGATCGAGGAAGCTCCTACAATGAGCAGTTCTTC.

The chain combines TRBV20-1 with TRBJ2-3; 11 bases are a match to TRBD1. CDR3 length equals 15 residues. CDR1 is DFQATT and CDR2 is SNEGSKA in the germline V gene (reference sequence). V trimming: 5 bases; J trimming: 3 bases; junction bases outside the gene matches: 7. The DNA of the CDR3 is TGCAGTGCTGTCCGGGACAGGGGGTTTACAGATACGCAGTATTTT. Translated, it gives CSAVRDRGFTDTQYF.

V and J are TRBV9 and TRBJ2-7, with D unclear. The CDR3 sequence is 14 residues long. V lost 4 bases, J lost 4 bases, and 15 bases lay in between. Per the germline V gene, CDR1 is SGDLS and CDR2 is YYNGEE. CDR3 residues: CASSPMQRFYEQYF. DNA of the CDR3: TGTGCCAGCAGCCCAATGCAGAGGTTTTACGAGCAGTACTTC.

The table lists this clonotype with many counts. The V call is TRBV11-2, the J call TRBJ1-2; D is unresolved. The CDR3 extends over 14 amino acids. V dropped 2 bases and J dropped 0 bases, with 7 bases sitting between them. The germline V gene encodes CDR1 SGHAT and CDR2 FQNNGV. CDR3 coding DNA: TGTGCCAGCAGCTTAACCAGGACTAACTATGGCTACACCTTC. Amino acid sequence: CASSLTRTNYGYTF. Full variable domain (remainder filled in from reference TRBV11-2 and TRBJ1-2): EAGVAQSPRYKIIEKRQSVAFWCNPISGHATLYWYQQILGQGPKLLIQFQNNGVVDDSQLPKDRFSAERLKGVDSTLKIQPAKLEDSAVYLCASSLTRTNYGYTFGSGTRLTVV.